Below are 14 T cell receptor beta chains sequenced from a single sample in a study of blood T cell repertoires in COVID-19. Sequenced by immunoSEQ multiplex PCR; TCRdb stores in-frame clones only, minus some. Of fewer than 450,000 clones listed, roughly 87% are singletons. The sample was PBMCs or T cells enriched from blood (not recorded which). All receptors come from a man younger than 30 who had recovered from COVID-19.

The chain employs TRBV25-1 and TRBJ1-2; TRBD1 matches 8 bases. CDR3 length: 13 residues. Trimming took 3 bases from V and 6 from J; bases not matched to a gene: 3. Germline V gene sequence: CDR1 MGHDK, CDR2 SYGVNS. The DNA for the CDR3 is TGTGCCAGCAGTGAGACAGGGGTGGATGGCTACACCTTC. The encoded protein is CASSETGVDGYTF.

The chain combines TRBV7-9 with TRBJ1-4; 7 bases match TRBD1. The CDR3 is 15 residues long. Germline assignment: CDR1 SEHNR and CDR2 FQNEAQ (reference sequence). The V gene end was trimmed by 5 bases and the J gene end by 1 base; junction bases not matched to a gene: 4. The chain's CDR3 is CASSLPGGTNEKLFF. DNA for the CDR3: TGTGCCAGCAGCCTACCAGGGGGAACTAATGAAAAACTGTTTTTT.

The chain has TRBV7-9 and TRBJ1-1; TRBD1 is a possible D gene (6 bases). This CDR3 is 14 amino acids long. Looked up from germline, CDR1 is SEHNR and CDR2 is FQNEAQ (reference sequence). V was pared by 4 bases and J by 0 bases, with 9 bases between. The DNA of the CDR3 is TGTGCCAGCAGCTCGACAGGCATGAACACTGAAGCTTTCTTT. Encoded protein: CASSSTGMNTEAFF.

This clone was detected once. The DNA for the CDR3 is TGTGCCAGCAGCAGGGGTAATTCACCCCTCCACTTT. The encoded protein is CASSRGNSPLHF. The chain carries TRBV6-5 and TRBJ1-6; possibly TRBD1 for D (6 bases). This CDR3 spans 12 amino acids. From germline, CDR1 is MNHEY and CDR2 SVGAGI. Trimming shortened V by 6 bases and J by 6 bases, and 6 bases separated the two germline ends.

The rearrangement joins TRBV2 to TRBJ1-5; tentatively, D is TRBD1 (5 bases). The CDR3 sequence is 16 residues long. Trimming removed 4 bases at V and 3 bases at J, with 16 bases between. Per the germline V gene, CDR1 is SNHLY and CDR2 is FYNNEI. The CDR3 reads CASSVSAGSFNQPQHF. The CDR3 DNA sequence: TGTGCCAGCAGTGTGTCGGCAGGGTCGTTCAATCAGCCCCAGCATTTT.

In regard to this clone: The same CDR3 arises from other DNA sequences in this sample as well. The rearrangement links TRBV4-1 to TRBJ2-7; 8 nucleotides agree with TRBD1. The trim removed 2 bases at V and 3 bases at J, leaving 6 bases unmatched. Germline V gives CDR1 MGHRA, CDR2 YSYEKL. The CDR3 runs 15 residues. The DNA for the CDR3 is TGCGCCAGCAGCCAACCACGAGACAGGGGCTACGAGCAGTACTTC. As protein: CASSQPRDRGYEQYF.

This clone was found once. V and J are TRBV5-1 and TRBJ2-7, with TRBD2 matching 9 bases. CDR3 length equals 14 residues. The V and J ends lost 0 bases and 3 bases, in that order; junction bases with no gene match: 1. The germline CDR1 and CDR2 sequences are SGHRS and YFSETQ. CDR3 in DNA: TGCGCCAGCAGCTTGGTAGCGGGGGACTACGAGCAGTACTTC. This encodes CASSLVAGDYEQYF.

J is TRBJ1-1 and V is TRBV24-1; 8 nucleotides agree with TRBD1. Germline loops: CDR1 KGHDR, CDR2 SFDVKD. The CDR3 extends over 12 amino acids. Trimming at V came to 10 bases and at J to 1 base, leaving 1 base not matched to a gene. This chain's CDR3 is CATGQANTEAFF. CDR3 bases: TGTGCCACGGGACAGGCGAACACTGAAGCTTTCTTT.

J is TRBJ1-2 and V is TRBV3-1 (or the pseudogene TRBV3-2); 9 bases are shared with TRBD1. The V gene end was trimmed by 1 base and the J gene end by 5 bases; junction bases not matched to a gene: 5. The CDR3 contains 15 residues. The V gene's germline CDR1 is LGHDT and CDR2 YNNKEL (reference sequence). The CDR3 reads CASSQAPTGGYGYTF. CDR3 DNA sequence: TGTGCCAGCAGCCAAGCCCCGACAGGGGGGTATGGCTACACCTTC.

This clone was detected only a few times. The chain employs TRBV3-1 (or the pseudogene TRBV3-2) and TRBJ2-7; D possibly corresponds to TRBD2 (6 bases). This CDR3 is 13 amino acids long. Germline V lookup: CDR1 LGHDT, CDR2 YNNKEL (reference sequence). Trimming removed 3 bases at V and 7 bases at J, with 13 bases between. CDR3 nucleotides: TGTGCCAGCAGCCATGGTAAAGGAGGGGAGCAGTACTTC. As protein: CASSHGKGGEQYF.

CDR3 DNA: TGTGCCAGCTCACCGGCGGGAGCCATGAACACTGAAGCTTTCTTT. Protein sequence: CASSPAGAMNTEAFF. V and J are TRBV18 and TRBJ1-1; the D is unclear. Germline V lookup: CDR1 KGHSH, CDR2 LQKENI. V shed 3 bases and J shed 0 bases, with 11 bases lying between them. There are 15 residues in the CDR3.

V is TRBV5-4 and J is TRBJ2-1; no clear D. Trimming stripped 7 bases from V and 7 bases from J, with 15 bases between. Germline V CDR1 and CDR2: SGHNT, YYREEE (reference sequence). CDR3 size: 13 residues. CDR3 sequence: CASSLEQRNEQFF. Here the CDR3 DNA reads TGTGCCAGCTCTCTAGAACAAAGGAATGAGCAGTTCTTC.

The gene calls are TRBV24-1 and TRBJ2-1, with D possibly TRBD2 on 6 matching bases. V was pared by 3 bases and J by 9 bases, with 23 bases between. The CDR3 runs 17 residues. The V gene's germline CDR1 is KGHDR and CDR2 SFDVKD. This CDR3 is CATSDEASASLNSEQFF. The DNA for the CDR3 is TGTGCCACCAGTGATGAGGCTAGCGCCTCTCTGAACAGTGAGCAGTTCTTC.

The chain links TRBV28 to TRBJ1-1; TRBD1 might be the D (5 bases). There are 17 residues in the CDR3. Trimming shortened V by 5 bases and J by 0 bases, and 19 bases separated the two germline ends. Germline V gives CDR1 MDHEN, CDR2 SYDVKM. The CDR3 DNA reads TGTGCCAGCAGTGCCCCCCGGGGTGGGGGGATGAACACTGAAGCTTTCTTT. It encodes CASSAPRGGGMNTEAFF.